A single sample gave rise to the 28 T cell receptor beta chains below, sequenced in a study of blood T cells in healthy people across ages. Primers used in a second PCR of about 6 to 11 cycles were a sample-barcoded 5' primer and a J-beta primer mix. MiXCR, run by TCRdb on the 5' RACE reads, gives a single entry per CDR3 protein. The profile covers about 780,000 distinct CDR3 sequences, with about 45% appearing a single time and approximately 18% taken by the ten largest. Sequences were obtained from blood. The receptor set was obtained from an elderly man in good health.

The genes are TRBV7-8 and TRBJ2-1; no clear D. V was clipped by 0 bases and J by 6 bases, with 9 bases between them. The V gene's germline CDR1 is SGHVS and CDR2 FQNEAQ. The CDR3 runs 14 residues. In nucleotides, the CDR3 is TGTGCCAGCAGCTTAGCTGGGCAGACCAATGAGCAGTTCTTC. Translation gives CASSLAGQTNEQFF.

This clonotype has just a few counts. The chain joins TRBV7-2 to TRBJ2-3; TRBD2 agrees at 10 bases. V dropped 1 base and J dropped 1; count of bases not matched to a gene: 5. CDR3 size: 17 residues. Germline V gives CDR1 SGHTA, CDR2 FQGNSA. CDR3: CASSLGLAGVGTDTQYF. DNA of the CDR3: TGTGCCAGCAGCTTAGGGCTAGCGGGAGTTGGCACAGATACGCAGTATTTT.

This sequence joins TRBV20-1 and TRBJ1-6; TRBD1 matches at 7 bases. J lost 6 bases, V lost 1 base, and 9 bases had no gene match. Germline assignment: CDR1 DFQATT and CDR2 SNEGSKA (reference sequence). The CDR3 consists of 16 residues. In DNA form, the CDR3 reads TGCAGTGCTAGAGTTTCGGGACAGACCTGTAATTCACCCCTCCACTTT. It is translated as CSARVSGQTCNSPLHF.

The V gene is TRBV29-1, the J gene TRBJ2-1; either TRBD1 or TRBD2 may supply D (5 bases each). Germline V lookup: CDR1 SQVTM, CDR2 ANQGSEA. V lost 6 bases and J lost 1, with 19 bases in between. This CDR3 has 16 amino acids. The CDR3 DNA reads as TGCAGCGTCTCCCCCGGGGACCCCCGTTCCTACAATGAGCAGTTCTTC. This encodes CSVSPGDPRSYNEQFF.

This clonotype has at least ten counts. The chain links TRBV10-3 to TRBJ2-5; 9 bases match TRBD2. Germline V gene lookup returns CDR1 ENHRY and CDR2 SYGVKD. The CDR3 spans 14 residues. The V segment lost 6 bases and the J segment 5 bases; nucleotides outside the gene matches: 7. CDR3 nucleotide sequence: TGTGCCATCAGCATTAGCGGGAGTCTGGAGACCCAGTACTTC. Its protein product is CAISISGSLETQYF.

The rearrangement uses TRBV25-1 and TRBJ2-7, with D unresolved. V was pared by 4 bases and J by 1 base, with 17 bases between. CDR1 MGHDK and CDR2 SYGVNS come from the germline V gene. The CDR3 has 16 amino acids. Written as DNA, the CDR3 is TGTGCCAGCAGTGCTCTTGGAAAAGAGAATTCCTACGAGCAGTACTTC. It yields the protein CASSALGKENSYEQYF.

V is TRBV3-1 and J is TRBJ2-5; D uncertain. The V end lost 1 base, the J end lost 3 bases, and 6 bases lay between the germline ends. This CDR3 region has 13 residues. CDR1 LGHDT and CDR2 YNNKEL come from the germline V gene (reference sequence). In DNA form, the CDR3 reads TGTGCCAGCAGCCAAGGCAGAAAAGAGACCCAGTACTTC. Translated: CASSQGRKETQYF.

The chain joins TRBV20-1 to TRBJ2-1, with 11 nucleotides matching TRBD2. The V gene end was trimmed by 6 bases and the J gene end by 8 bases; junction bases not matched to a gene: 9. The germline V gene has CDR1 DFQATT and CDR2 SNEGSKA (reference sequence). The CDR3 has 14 amino acids. In nucleotides, the CDR3 is TGCAGTGCACTAGCTAGCGGGGGGAGCGATGAGCAGTTCTTC. Translation: CSALASGGSDEQFF.

Details on this clonotype: Given a much more abundant clone one base away, this may be a read error. V is TRBV5-1 and J is TRBJ2-5; TRBD1 aligns across 9 bases. CDR3 length equals 16 residues. CDR1 is SGHRS, CDR2 YFSETQ, per germline. V gave up 4 bases and J gave up 7 bases; unmatched junction bases: 14. CDR3 DNA: TGCGCCAGCAGCGCTTCCGGGACAGGGTCTCGAGGGACCCAGTACTTC. Protein: CASSASGTGSRGTQYF. The full variable domain, in which reference TRBV5-1 and TRBJ2-5 provide the parts outside the CDR3, is KAGVTQTPRYLIKTRGQQVTLSCSPISGHRSVSWYQQTPGQGLQFLFEYFSETQRNKGNFPGRFSGRQFSNSRSEMNVSTLELGDSALYLCASSASGTGSRGTQYFGPGTRLLVL.

The gene calls are TRBV27 and TRBJ2-3, with D maybe TRBD1 (6 bases). From germline, CDR1 is MNHEY and CDR2 SMNVEV (reference sequence). The CDR3 has 14 amino acids. The ends were cut back, 5 bases at V and 3 bases at J, with 12 bases in the middle. CDR3: CASSIQGKTDTQYF. Here the CDR3 DNA reads TGTGCCAGCAGTATACAGGGAAAGACAGATACGCAGTATTTT.

This clonotype turned up a few times. V gene TRBV4-1 combines with J gene TRBJ2-6; unclear D gene. The germline CDR1 and CDR2 sequences are MGHRA and YSYEKL. V was pared by 1 base and J by 2 bases, with 9 bases between. This CDR3 is built from 16 residues. The CDR3 protein is CASSQVLTTGANVLTF. In nucleotides, the CDR3 is TGCGCCAGCAGCCAAGTTTTAACGACTGGGGCCAACGTCCTGACTTTC.

The chain links TRBV4-3 to TRBJ2-1; TRBD1 aligns across 8 bases. In germline, CDR1 is LGHNA, CDR2 YSLEER. Germline trimming cut 3 bases from V and 4 bases from J; bases unmatched to any gene: 14. The CDR3 is 18 amino acids. The CDR3 spells CASSQLGPETGGYNEQFF. The CDR3 coding sequence is TGCGCCAGCAGCCAGCTTGGGCCGGAAACAGGGGGTTACAATGAGCAGTTCTTC.

J is TRBJ2-3 and V is TRBV11-2; D perhaps matches TRBD2 (5 bases). Germline assignment: CDR1 SGHAT and CDR2 FQNNGV. The CDR3 has 15 amino acids. Trimming removed 4 bases from V and 2 bases from J, with 13 bases in between. CDR3 residues: CASSSQLGLTDTQYF. DNA for the CDR3: TGTGCCAGCAGCTCACAACTAGGCCTCACAGATACGCAGTATTTT.

The chain has TRBV15 and TRBJ2-4; a possible D gene is TRBD1 (6 bases). The J call may be in error: the DNA end matches TRBJ2-7 better. The CDR3 extends over 14 amino acids. CDR1 and CDR2 from the germline V gene are LNHNV and YYDKDF (reference sequence). The CDR3, as DNA: TGTGCCACCAGCAGGGGCTGGCAGGGGTACGAGCAGTACTTC. Translated, it gives CATSRGWQGYEQYF.

This sequence joins TRBV7-2 and TRBJ2-4, with 12 bases identical to TRBD1. After removal of 5 bases from V and 1 base from J, the junction contained 6 bases not matched to a gene. Germline CDR1 reads SGHTA; CDR2 reads FQGNSA. The CDR3 is made up of 17 amino acids. CDR3 region: CASSLGQGAGAKNIQYF. The DNA of the CDR3 is TGTGCCAGCAGCCTGGGACAGGGGGCGGGTGCCAAAAACATTCAGTACTTC.

This clonotype was counted a few times. This sequence joins TRBV5-1 and TRBJ2-7; 7 nucleotides line up with TRBD2. In germline, CDR1 is SGHRS, CDR2 YFSETQ. Unmatched junction bases numbered 9, after V lost 4 bases and J lost 2 bases. CDR3 length: 15 residues. CDR3 bases: TGCGCCAGCAGCCCGGGGGGAGGAATAACCTACGAGCAGTACTTC. Amino acid sequence: CASSPGGGITYEQYF.

This clonotype came up many times. The chain uses TRBV29-1 and TRBJ2-1, with TRBD2 matching over 9 bases. From germline, CDR1 is SQVTM and CDR2 ANQGSEA. With V trimmed by 0 bases and J by 9 bases, 12 bases remained unmatched. The CDR3 spans 16 residues. Here the CDR3 DNA reads TGCAGCGTTGAAGAGGGAGGCGGGAGGGCCTCGGGTGAGCAGTTCTTC. It codes for CSVEEGGGRASGEQFF.

As DNA, the CDR3 is TGTGCCTGGAGTTCACAGGTGTTCTATGGCTACACCTTC. Translation gives CAWSSQVFYGYTF. The chain has TRBV30 and TRBJ1-2; tentatively, D is TRBD1 (5 bases). With 2 bases removed from V and 4 bases from J, the gap between germline ends came to 11 bases. CDR1 is GTSNPN, CDR2 SVGIG, per germline (reference sequence). The CDR3 covers 13 residues. Full variable domain (rest looked up from reference TRBV30 and TRBJ1-2): SQTIHQWPATLVQPVGSPLSLECTVEGTSNPNLYWYRQAAGRGLQLLFYSVGIGQISSEVPQNLSASRPQDRQFILSSKKLLLSDSGFYLCAWSSQVFYGYTFGSGTRLTVV.

This chain links TRBV5-6 with TRBJ2-5, with D possibly called TRBD1 or TRBD2 (6 bases each). The CDR3 is made up of 14 amino acids. The V gene's germline CDR1 is SGHDT and CDR2 YYEEEE. Trimming shortened V by 1 base and J by 5 bases, and 12 bases separated the two germline ends. CDR3 region: CASSLNTGRETQYF. CDR3 sequence (DNA): TGTGCCAGCAGCTTGAATACAGGGAGGGAGACCCAGTACTTC. The entire variable domain, with the rest obtained from reference TRBV5-6 and TRBJ2-5, is as follows: DAGVTQSPTHLIKTRGQQVTLRCSPKSGHDTVSWYQQALGQGPQFIFQYYEEEERQRGNFPDRFSGHQFPNYSSELNVNALLLGDSALYLCASSLNTGRETQYFGPGTRLLVL.

This clonotype was detected only a few times. The gene calls are TRBV27 and TRBJ2-7; 8 bases map to TRBD1. The V gene's germline CDR1 is MNHEY and CDR2 SMNVEV (reference sequence). This CDR3 comprises 14 residues. V lost 5 bases and J lost 7; bases outside the gene matches: 10. The CDR3 here is CASSHGQGLGEQYF. Written as DNA, the CDR3 is TGTGCCAGCAGTCATGGACAGGGACTCGGGGAGCAGTACTTC.

This clonotype was observed a handful of times. The genes are TRBV20-1 and TRBJ2-5; the D gene is possibly TRBD2 (6 bases). Between the trimmed V and J ends, which lost 2 bases and 2 bases, there was a span of 9 bases. This CDR3 spans 13 amino acids. CDR1 and CDR2 (germline): DFQATT, SNEGSKA (reference sequence). The CDR3 loop is CSARKSGQETQYF. The CDR3, as DNA: TGCAGTGCTAGAAAGAGCGGGCAAGAGACCCAGTACTTC.

V gene TRBV3-1 combines with J gene TRBJ2-4; tentative D call: TRBD2 (5 bases). The CDR3 runs 16 residues. V was clipped by 7 bases and J by 0 bases, with 16 bases between them. In germline, CDR1 is LGHDT, CDR2 YNNKEL (reference sequence). The CDR3 region has the DNA TGTGCCAGCATCCATACCGCTAGCCTAGCCAAAAACATTCAGTACTTC. It encodes CASIHTASLAKNIQYF.

This chain links TRBV6-5 with TRBJ1-2, with D possibly TRBD1 on 5 matching bases. CDR3 length: 14 residues. Germline-derived CDR1 and CDR2 are MNHEY and SVGAGI. V was clipped by 4 bases and J by 3 bases, with 12 bases between them. CDR3 loop: CASSWDPRDYGYTF. CDR3 bases: TGTGCCAGCAGTTGGGACCCACGGGACTATGGCTACACCTTC.

The J gene is TRBJ1-6, the V gene TRBV10-1, with TRBD1 identical over 8 bases. V shed 3 bases and J 10 bases; nucleotides not matched to a gene: 5. The CDR3 is made up of 14 amino acids. CDR1 and CDR2 (germline): WNHNN, SYGVQD (reference sequence). The CDR3 is CASSDGQGESPLHF. As DNA, the CDR3 is TGCGCCAGCAGTGACGGACAGGGAGAATCACCCCTCCACTTT.

The rearrangement uses TRBV20-1 and TRBJ2-1; 7 bases fit TRBD1. Germline trimming cut 5 bases from V and 4 bases from J; bases unmatched to any gene: 11. The CDR3 has 15 amino acids. Germline CDR1 is DFQATT and CDR2 is SNEGSKA (reference sequence). The CDR3 DNA is TGCAGTGCTCAAGGGGGCCAGATAGTATACAATGAGCAGTTCTTC. It yields the protein CSAQGGQIVYNEQFF.

This clonotype was counted between two and nine times. The rearrangement uses TRBV3-1 and TRBJ2-1, with no clear D. V lost 2 bases, J lost 9 bases, and 5 bases lay in between. The CDR3 covers 11 residues. The germline V gene has CDR1 LGHDT and CDR2 YNNKEL (reference sequence). This CDR3 reads CASSQYVEQFF. CDR3 DNA sequence: TGTGCCAGCAGCCAATATGTTGAGCAGTTCTTC.

J is TRBJ2-2 and V is TRBV29-1, with D possibly being TRBD1 or TRBD2 (5 bases each). This CDR3 has 11 amino acids. In germline, CDR1 is SQVTM, CDR2 ANQGSEA. V dropped 6 bases and J dropped 7 bases, with 9 bases sitting between them. CDR3 DNA: TGCAGCGTGAGGGGTAACGGGGAGCTGTTTTTT. It translates to CSVRGNGELFF.

The V call is TRBV4-2, the J call TRBJ1-2, with 8 bases that match TRBD1. The CDR3 is made up of 14 amino acids. The germline V gene has CDR1 LGHNA and CDR2 YNFKEQ. J lost 12 bases, V lost 2 bases, and 11 bases had no gene match. The CDR3 protein is CASSQTQGVGGNTF. DNA for the CDR3: TGTGCCAGCAGCCAAACACAGGGGGTTGGAGGCAACACCTTC.